These T cell receptor beta chains were read from a single sample in a study of glioma-infiltrating T cells after dendritic cell vaccination. Clones were read by immunoSEQ multiplex PCR, and TCRdb kept only the in-frame ones, dropping some. Of about 65,000 clones listed, about nine tenths are singletons. The sequences come from blood, collected after dendritic cell vaccination. These TCRs come from a human donor with glioblastoma. CDR3s include the opening cysteine and the closing phenylalanine or tryptophan. D genes are given only for firm matches. Expanded clones are given a class, and other clones once, few, many or no size at all.

TRBJ2-1	TRBV7-2	-	-	TGTGCCAGCAGCTGGGGGCTTTACAATGAGCAGTTCTTC	CASSWGLYNEQFF
TRBJ2-3	TRBV7-2	-	-	TGTGCCAGCAGCTTTGGCAGGGTCACAGATACGCAGTATTTT	CASSFGRVTDTQYF
TRBJ2-1	TRBV9	TRBD2	-	TGTGCCAGCAGCGTAGGTGGTAGCGGGGGATCTTTTAATGAGCAGTTCTTC	CASSVGGSGGSFNEQFF
TRBJ2-7	TRBV7-8	TRBD1	-	TGTGCCAGCAGCCTAAGACAGGGGGCGGTCGAGCAGTACTTC	CASSLRQGAVEQYF
TRBJ2-1	TRBV12-5	-	few	TGTGCTACCGGGGTGGGGACACAGCCGTTCTTC	CATGVGTQPFF
TRBJ2-2	TRBV4-1	-	-	TGCGCCAGCAGCCGACGACAGGCAGCGAACACCGGGGAGCTGTTTTTT	CASSRRQAANTGELFF
TRBJ2-2	TRBV5-1	TRBD1	-	TGCGCCAGCAGCTCCCGGGGACAGGGGGACACCGGGGAGCTGTTTTTT	CASSSRGQGDTGELFF
TRBJ2-7	TRBV7-7	-	few	TGTGCTAGCAGCCAAGACCCGGGGGTAGTCGCCGAGCAGTACTTC	CASSQDPGVVAEQYF
TRBJ1-1	TRBV5-1	-	-	TGCGCCAGCAGCTTGGAAATTGGGCAGGGGTTAACAGCTTTCTTT	CASSLEIGQGLTAFF
TRBJ1-4	TRBV6-5	TRBD1	once	TGTGCCAGCAGTTACTCCGGGACAGGGGGGAATGAAAAACTGTTTTTT	CASSYSGTGGNEKLFF
TRBJ1-2	TRBV10-3	-	-	TGTGCCATCAGTGAGCCCAAAGCTTCTTTGTACACCTTC	CAISEPKASLYTF
TRBJ1-1	TRBV7-9	TRBD1	few	TGTGCCAGCAGTTATGGACAGGGGGACACTGAAGCTTTCTTT	CASSYGQGDTEAFF
TRBJ1-1	TRBV6-5	TRBD1	-	TGTGCCAGCAGTACCCCGACAGGGATGAACACTGAAGCTTTCTTT	CASSTPTGMNTEAFF
TRBJ1-5	TRBV18	-	-	TGTGCCAGCTCACAGGAGGGAAGCAATCAGCCCCAGCATTTT	CASSQEGSNQPQHF
TRBJ1-2	TRBV6-4	-	-	TGTGCCAGCAGTGACGTGGGGGGGAACTATGGCTACACCTTC	CASSDVGGNYGYTF
TRBJ1-2	TRBV9	TRBD1	-	TGTGCCAGCAGCGCAAGAGGACAGGGGAACTATGGCTACACCTTC	CASSARGQGNYGYTF
TRBJ1-4	TRBV7-9	-	-	TGTGCCAGCAGCTTAGCGAGGGCACAGGGCTTGAGAACTAATGAAAAACTGTTTTTT	CASSLARAQGLRTNEKLFF
TRBJ2-7	TRBV30	-	-	TGTGCCTGGCGGGACTTCGCCTACGAGCAGTACTTC	CAWRDFAYEQYF
TRBJ2-1	TRBV7-2	-	once	TGTGCCAGCAGCTTGGGCGGGGGCTTGATTGGGAATGAGCAGTTCTTC	CASSLGGGLIGNEQFF
TRBJ2-1	TRBV11-2	TRBD2	-	TGTGCCAGCATGAAGGGAGCGGGAGGAAACAATGAGCAGTTCTTC	CASMKGAGGNNEQFF
TRBJ2-3	TRBV7-6	TRBD2	-	TGTGCCAGCAGCTTAGGGACTAGCGGGGGGTTGAATACGCAGTATTTT	CASSLGTSGGLNTQYF
TRBJ1-2	TRBV20-1	-	-	TGCAGTGCACCAGGGGTTGGGGGCTACACCTTC	CSAPGVGGYTF